The source of this T cell receptor beta chain is a study of blood T cell repertoires in COVID-19. The overall study: Sites across the United States, Italy and Spain contributed samples from acute and convalescent COVID-19. PBMCs, B-cell-depleted T cells, or T cells provided the cDNA or gDNA that made up the material.

As processed by the authors: Reference gene primer amplification in the assay estimated nucleated cell counts. TCRdb's copy holds only in-frame clones and misses some; the assay was immunoSEQ multiplex PCR. Clonal size and the V and J genes are those of that table, whereas D and trimming came from the DNA. The sample holds roughly 150,000 clones, around 84% seen once. Seattle-derived patients entered the study during active infection and were followed longitudinally. Germline values: CDR1 MNHEY, CDR2 SVGEGT. V was cut by 6 bases and J by 4 bases, with 12 bases left in between. The CDR3 runs 13 residues.

The TCR originated in a woman of 80 years or more with COVID-19, enrolled during active disease. Sequencing was done on a sample of peripheral blood. This chain joins TRBV6-2 or TRBV6-3 and TRBJ1-2, with a weak D call TRBD1 (6 bases). Written as DNA, the CDR3 is TGTGCCAGCAGCCGCGGACAGATCTATGGCTACACCTTC. Protein sequence: CASSRGQIYGYTF.